Below, one TCR beta chain is given with its context. Its antigen is unidentified. J lost 4 bases, V lost 4 bases, and 10 bases had no gene match. Germline V gene data show CDR1 as SGHNT and CDR2 as YYREEE (reference sequence). The CDR3 totals 15 residues. Sorting that relied on CD45RO/CCR7/CD25/CD127/CD95/CD27 yielded CD4+ naive, central memory, regulatory and stem cell-like memory cells. This record belongs to a study of beta chain features in type 1 diabetes. Findings and caveats of the study: Shorter TCRB CDR3s, moderately but significantly so, were found in Type 1 diabetes patients in all four CD4+ subsets.

The sequenced template was cDNA made from the entire isolated RNA. The table came from immunoSEQ multiplex PCR; TCRdb's copy has only in-frame clones and leaves some out. The sample carries under 300,000 clones, roughly a tenth recorded once. Sequencing input: naive CD4+ T cells from blood. The chain combines TRBV5-4 with TRBJ2-5; 7 bases align to TRBD1. This receptor was identified in a man under 40 with type 1 diabetes. CDR3 region: CASSLAGGNGETQYF. The CDR3, as DNA: TGTGCCAGCAGCCTCGCAGGGGGTAATGGAGAGACCCAGTACTTC.